This T cell receptor (beta chain) was recovered during a study of T cell responses to AZD1222 COVID-19 vaccine (dated by TCRdb to about 2021). Some background on the complete study: A total of under 250 trial participants underwent TCR sequencing, of whom some 200 had received two doses of AZD1222 and some 25 had received two doses of the MenACWY control vaccine. Enrollment into the trials was organized by age into subgroups of 18-55, 56-69 and 70-plus years, and those subgroups contained around 150, 28 and 57 TCR-sequenced participants, respectively. General study outcomes and caveats: Participants were mostly white British, with more females than males. The authors suggested clonal diversity may have been underestimated. In the small 56-69-year group, the increase in depth fell short of significance, most likely because of low power. Epitopes outside the regions mutated in the B.1.351 and B.1.1.7 variants were reportedly recognized by nearly half of the unique spike-specific TCRs. No day 14 peak-response samples were available, so repertoires were characterized only after the peak T cell response. The vaccine-associated CD4 TCRs covered the entire spike protein, and the dominant responses fell in regions 160-218 and 743-854. Conclusions about previously exposed vaccinees are limited because only 6 or 7 AZD1222 recipients were SARS-CoV-2 seropositive at baseline. After two AZD1222 doses, spike-specific TCR breadth and depth were significantly higher than at day 0 and than in MenACWY recipients.

Trimming takes 2 bases off V and 4 bases off J; junction bases not matched to a gene: 8. CDR1 and CDR2 are read off the germline V gene as SGHRS and YFSETQ. Taken from cysteine to phenylalanine, the CDR3 has 16 residues. Only CDR3 DNA remains: 48 bases, in frame from the first base. The CDR3 regions of human TCRbeta chains were subjected to immunosequencing. The source study handled its data this way. Repertoire TCRs were checked for matches against a reference library of SARS-CoV-2-specific TCRs that had been generated using the MIRA antigen-specificity platform. Breadth meant the fraction of unique TCRs that were SARS-CoV-2-associated, whereas depth meant the fraction of total T cells that were SARS-CoV-2-associated. Using the MIRA data, each spike-specific TCR was assigned both to the spike region to which the TCR was reactive and to a CD4 or CD8 class. Log10-transformed breadth and depth values were compared by one-way ANOVA with Sidak's multiple comparisons tests. TCRdb mirrors the immuneACCESS table, restricted to in-frame sequences. Some clones are absent from its copies; in checked studies, under half trace to an unresolved V gene, and the reason for the others is unknown. V and J calls and clone size are given by that table; D and trimming were obtained from the DNA. In all, the sample holds 150,000 to 200,000 clones, and roughly 92% of those were seen once. The ten top clones hold approximately 1.7% of the sample.

The sample's time point label, in plain terms: about 28 days (+/-7) after the second vaccine dose. AZD1222 recipients given second doses at about 4 weeks or at about 12 weeks were pooled, since spike-specific TCR depth and breadth were not found to differ between the two schedules. Vaccinee samples came from UK trials COV001 and COV002, including a single-blind randomized controlled phase 2/3 trial of AZD1222 (ChAdOx1 nCoV-19) in healthy adults. For TCRbeta chain sequencing, PBMC samples were collected from trial participants at day 0 and at day 28 after the second dose. Concerning this clone: Its antigen specificity is not known. There are no base qualities to consult, and no much larger clone falls within one base.

The receptor comes from an adult who received the AZD1222 COVID-19 vaccine. The chain is encoded by TRBV5-1 joined to TRBJ1-3; 8 central nucleotides agree with TRBD1. The starting material was peripheral blood, obtained 28 days after the second AZD1222 dose. The CDR3 has the sequence CASSFGDRDRGNTIYF. The nucleotide sequence is TGCGCCAGCAGCTTTGGAGACCGGGACAGGGGAAACACCATATATTTT.